This T cell receptor beta chain was captured by sequencing in a study of radiation and T cells in renal cell carcinoma. Germline CDR1 and CDR2: LNHDA and SQIVND (reference sequence). The CDR3 runs 15 residues. V was shortened by 4 bases and J by 2 bases, with 14 bases between the two germline ends. Sequencing was performed with immunoSEQ multiplex PCR; in TCRdb, only in-frame clones are kept and a portion is missing. The sample lists 150,000 or so clones; roughly nine tenths were seen once. The time point was: blood 4 weeks post-SBRT, at nephrectomy. Described treatment: 15 Gy SBRT to primary tumor, nephrectomy 4 weeks later.

The sample consisted of blood, taken from a patient whose treatment included radiotherapy and nephrectomy. This TCR derives from a woman aged 50 to 60 with renal cell carcinoma. This chain uses TRBV19 with TRBJ2-5, with D possibly being TRBD1 or TRBD2 (5 bases each). CDR3: CASSTPGRRQETQYF. The DNA for the CDR3 is TGTGCCAGTAGTACCCCGGGACGGCGACAAGAGACCCAGTACTTC.